This T cell receptor (beta chain) was identified during a study of regulatory T cells in long-lasting Graves disease. This clonotype occurred many times. J gave up 9 bases and V 1 base, and 6 bases lay outside the gene matches. CDR3 length: 14 residues. Germline loops: CDR1 SGHTA, CDR2 FQGTGA. Library construction for TCR beta used iRepertoire HTBI primers and Arm-PCR of CDR3 regions. Each CDR3 protein gets one entry after TCRdb re-called the multiplex PCR reads with MiXCR. Among under 700,000 distinct CDR3 sequences listed, roughly 15% were seen once. Time point of the sample: newly diagnosed GD, antithyroid drugs for less than 3 months. Researchers made the TCR library from RNA that was extracted from PBMCs. A further study also used this sample, focusing on T cells in Graves' hyperthyroidism and ophthalmopathy.

The chain joins TRBV7-3 to TRBJ2-1; TRBD2 agrees at 7 bases. This sequence was found in a woman aged 35 to 59 with Graves disease. Source: peripheral blood mononuclear cells (PBMCs), taken at new diagnosis, from a patient treated with antithyroid drugs. The chain's CDR3 is CASSLMEGRGEQFF. DNA for the CDR3: TGTGCCAGCAGCTTAATGGAGGGGAGGGGTGAGCAGTTCTTC.